These 7 T cell receptor beta chains were all obtained from the same sample, sequenced in a study of chemoradiotherapy in HPV16-positive cancers. Assay: immunoSEQ multiplex PCR; the TCRdb copy retains only in-frame clones and omits some. This sample has tens of thousands of clones, with approximately 83% found just once. The sample in question was blood, obtained from a patient who underwent chemoradiotherapy. The source of these receptors is a human donor with HPV-associated anogenital cancer.

This rearrangement joins TRBV6-5 to TRBJ1-6; D possibly corresponds to TRBD1 (6 bases). The CDR3 has 16 residues. The V and J ends lost 0 bases and 8 bases respectively, with 14 bases between them. Germline V lookup: CDR1 MNHEY, CDR2 SVGAGI. The CDR3 coding sequence is TGTGCCAGCAGTTACTCTGCCCACAGGGTGGATTCACCCCTCCACTTT. It translates to CASSYSAHRVDSPLHF.

V gene TRBV4-2 combines with J gene TRBJ2-5, with TRBD2 identical over 12 bases. The CDR3 extends over 16 amino acids. J gave up 0 bases and V 4 bases, and 3 bases lay outside the gene matches. From germline, CDR1 is LGHNA and CDR2 YNFKEQ. The CDR3 nucleotides are TGTGCCAGCAGCCCCCTAGCGGGGGGGTACCAAGAGACCCAGTACTTC. Translation: CASSPLAGGYQETQYF.

The chain combines TRBV19 with TRBJ2-5; TRBD1 agrees at 7 bases. Germline V gene data show CDR1 as LNHDA and CDR2 as SQIVND (reference sequence). V was clipped by 6 bases and J by 6 bases; unmatched bases: 16. This CDR3 comprises 16 residues. CDR3 DNA sequence: TGTGCCAGTAGAGACGCCGGGACCCAGGGGGTCCAGACCCAGTACTTC. Its translation: CASRDAGTQGVQTQYF.

The rearrangement joins TRBV2 to TRBJ1-1; D unclear. CDR1 SNHLY and CDR2 FYNNEI come from the germline V gene. The CDR3 has 13 amino acids. The ends were cut back, 6 bases at V and 1 base at J, with 9 bases in the middle. Here the CDR3 reads CASRNEGNTEAFF. CDR3 in DNA: TGTGCCAGCAGAAATGAGGGGAACACTGAAGCTTTCTTT. The full variable domain, completed using reference TRBV2 and TRBJ1-1, is EPEVTQTPSHQVTQMGQEVILRCVPISNHLYFYWYRQILGQKVEFLVSFYNNEISEKSEIFDDQFSVERPDGSNFTLKIRSTKLEDSAMYFCASRNEGNTEAFFGQGTRLTVV.

This rearrangement joins TRBV7-2 to TRBJ2-7, with a weak D call TRBD1 (5 bases). Per the germline V gene, CDR1 is SGHTA and CDR2 is FQGNSA. The ends were cut back, 1 base at V and 6 bases at J, with 13 bases in the middle. The CDR3 is 14 amino acids. CDR3 amino acids: CASSLGIRVGEQYF. The CDR3 DNA reads as TGTGCCAGCAGCTTAGGCATCAGGGTAGGCGAGCAGTACTTC.

The chain recombines TRBV18 with TRBJ1-1; 10 positions agree with TRBD1. This CDR3 is 14 amino acids long. The germline V gene encodes CDR1 KGHSH and CDR2 LQKENI. J was trimmed by 4 bases and V by 4 bases; bases with no gene match: 3. In DNA form, the CDR3 reads TGTGCCAGCTCACAGGACAGGGGGATCACTGAAGCTTTCTTT. The encoded protein is CASSQDRGITEAFF.

The chain is built from TRBV5-4 and TRBJ1-6, with TRBD1 matching 8 bases. This CDR3 has 15 residues. Germline lookup yields CDR1 SGHNT and CDR2 YYREEE (reference sequence). After removal of 0 bases from V and 10 bases from J, the junction contained 6 bases not matched to a gene. CDR3 DNA sequence: TGTGCCAGCAGCTTGGGACAGGGGACGGGATCACCCCTCCACTTT. It is translated as CASSLGQGTGSPLHF.